The clone carrying this TCR beta chain was recorded at least ten times. Antigen specificity is unknown. Amplification of TCR beta CDR3 regions used RNA as the template. The HTBI primer set drove a first-round RT-PCR of the TCR CDR3. TCRdb reprocessed the multiplex PCR reads via MiXCR and lists one record per CDR3 protein. Of about 160,000 distinct CDR3 sequences in the sample, 9.4% were seen once. The blood sample was taken at first hyperthyroidism diagnosis, before any ophthalmopathy symptoms. The PBMCs were taken from about 10 ml of fresh peripheral blood. The data stem from a study of T cells in Graves' hyperthyroidism and ophthalmopathy. Germline CDR1 reads KGHSY; CDR2 reads FQNENV. Deletions cut 3 bases from V and 1 base from J, with 12 bases between. This CDR3 is built from 15 residues. Findings and caveats of the study: The majority of expanded thyroid clonotypes above 0.001 also appeared in blood.

The sequence came from a woman younger than 30 with Graves' hyperthyroidism that later progressed to Graves' ophthalmopathy. The chain links TRBV16 to TRBJ1-1, with D tentatively TRBD1 (5 bases). The sample was blood. CDR3 nucleotide sequence: TGTGCCAGCAGCCAGGCTGGGGGGGGGAACACTGAAGCTTTCTTT. This gives the protein CASSQAGGGNTEAFF.